This T cell receptor beta chain was observed in a study of T cells in Graves' hyperthyroidism and ophthalmopathy (dated by TCRdb to about 2019). Concerning the study at large: Peripheral blood samples were taken at the time of initial diagnosis, prior to any treatment. To identify TCR V-J signatures that set the groups apart, the researchers used a discovery cohort of about a hundred patients, made up of under 50 with Graves' ophthalmopathy and 57 with stable Graves' hyperthyroidism. Prospective prediction of ophthalmopathy was tested in an independent validation cohort consisting of 18 hyperthyroidism patients and around 16 patients who later progressed to ophthalmopathy. For training and testing, the 95 to 100 patients in the discovery cohort were randomly divided in a 7:3 ratio. In roughly six Graves' hyperthyroidism patients, the study also compared T-cell repertoires from thyroid tissue with T-cell repertoires from blood. Following sampling, methimazole starting at 30 mg daily was given to hyperthyroidism patients, and high-dose intravenous methylprednisolone was given to ophthalmopathy patients. According to the paper, TCR Vbeta CDR3 sequencing was carried out on over 130 peripheral blood samples, which came from 40 to 45 ophthalmopathy, around 74 hyperthyroidism and about 17 progressor patients. Broader findings and caveats from the paper: A model built on a 13 V-J signature distinguished ophthalmopathy from stable hyperthyroidism, reaching roughly 88% sensitivity and 81% to 83% specificity in cross-validation and 80%/75% in testing. Most expanded thyroid clonotypes (frequency above 0.001) were also detected in blood, suggesting blood repertoires may reflect thyroid immune responses. Sample size was not statistically predetermined, and investigators were not blinded to group allocation. In validation, the model predicted progression to ophthalmopathy a median of 6.5 months before onset, with roughly 68% sensitivity and just under 75% specificity.

Points on this clonotype: This clone's antigen is unknown. Per-base qualities were not stored, and no clone one base away is much larger.

The TCR beta CDR3 regions were amplified from the RNA transcripts. A first-round RT-PCR of the TCR CDR3 used the HTBI primer set with the Qiagen OneStep RT-PCR kit. Libraries were constructed in a second round of multiplex PCR, after which size selection and purification were performed. The libraries were sequenced on an Illumina HiSeq2000 using paired-end 100 bp reads. The authors' pipeline ran thus. Raw data were processed with SOAPnuke, discarding reads with adapters, uncalled bases, mean Phred below 15, or no exact constant-primer or identifier match. High-quality paired reads were merged using COPE v1.2.5, and each unique nucleotide sequence was defined as a clonotype. MiTCR v1.1 was used to align the clonotypes against IMGT TRBV, TRBD and TRBJ reference segments. Only V-J combinations with frequency above 0.0001, covering approximately 99% of repertoires, were analysed. The TCS score was defined as the ratio of F50 (clonal expansion) to E x V (chaos), calculated using BLOSUM62-based TCRdist between CDR3 peptides within each V-J. Welch's t-statistics and random forest reduced 500 to 650 V-J features to roughly 13, which were used in a naive Bayes classifier (R e1071). TCRdb reprocessing: public reads trimmed at Q25 with fastp, clones called with MiXCR, in-frame beta chains kept. Every CDR3 protein is listed once, alongside the most common genes and DNA of its rows. These V and J calls derive from TCRdb rather than the authors' analysis. The sample profile shows about 380,000 distinct CDR3 sequences; approximately 15% of them were found once. The top ten constitute roughly 11% of the sample.

For CDR1 and CDR2, the germline V gene lists MGHRA and YSYEKL. From the cysteine through the phenylalanine, the CDR3 covers 16 amino acids. Only the CDR3 portion is preserved as DNA: 48 bases, with reading frame beginning at the first base. V is reduced by 1 base and J by 0 bases, leaving a spacing of 12 bases between them. Graves' hyperthyroidism was defined as stable when no progression to ophthalmopathy occurred over 18 months of follow-up. Hyperthyroidism patients were aged 18 to 65 years and newly diagnosed, with disease duration of less than 2 months. Any patient with an uncontrolled infection, another autoimmune disease, pregnancy or lactation was excluded. Diagnoses were established on the basis of clinical symptoms, serum thyroxine and TRAb, thyroid ultrasound, and orbital computed tomography. Ficoll-Paque density gradient centrifugation was used to isolate PBMCs from approximately 10 ml of fresh peripheral blood. Total RNA was extracted using Trizol reagent, and RNA quality was assessed on an Agilent 2100 Bioanalyzer.

Source material: blood. The receptor was derived from a woman aged 60 to 75 with Graves' hyperthyroidism. The sequence is built from TRBV4-1 and TRBJ1-2, and possibly TRBD1, on 5 matching bases. At the DNA level, the sequence is TGCGCCAGCAGCCAAGTGGGTCGGGGGGCTAACTATGGCTACACCTTC. Translated, this is CASSQVGRGANYGYTF.